This T cell receptor (beta chain) was documented in a study of T-cell reconstitution after alpha-beta-depleted transplantation in children. Study results and caveats: Some patients owed their high day-60 TCRbeta diversity to surviving recipient T cells and thymic progenitors. Newly produced T cells mostly accounted for T-cell counts and diversity one year post-transplant. There were reportedly several hundred expanded graft clones from which alpha-beta T cells came about two months after transplant.

The TCRbeta library incorporated unique molecular identifiers. In TCRdb, the PCR reads were re-called with MiXCR into one record per CDR3 protein. The sample lists more than 45,000 distinct CDR3 sequences, around half occurring once. This clonotype was seen a few times. The antigen is not known. This specimen consisted of peripheral blood, obtained before TCRalphabeta/CD19-depleted stem cell transplant. This TCR was recovered from a boy less than two years old with SCID, due to receive a stem cell transplant.

In nucleotides, the CDR3 is TGCAGTGCTAGTGGAGTCGGCCACCTCAATGAGCAGTTCTTC. This codes for CSASGVGHLNEQFF. The chain recombines TRBV20-1 with TRBJ2-1; no firm D call. The CDR3 covers 14 residues. Germline-derived CDR1 and CDR2 are DFQATT and SNEGSKA (reference sequence). V was shortened by 3 bases and J by 6 bases, with 15 bases between the two germline ends.